What follows describes a single T cell receptor (beta chain). TCR beta CDR3 sequences were amplified from RNA transcripts. The HTBI primer set was used in a first-round RT-PCR of the TCR CDR3. TCRdb re-derived calls from the multiplex PCR reads in MiXCR, one entry per CDR3 protein. The table lists about 350,000 distinct CDR3 sequences, roughly 15% of them singletons. The sample originates from a study of T cells in Graves' hyperthyroidism and ophthalmopathy. Ophthalmopathy patients had moderate-to-severe active disease, CAS ≥3, NOSPECS ≥4, and disease duration under 3 months. Isolation of PBMCs was performed on around 10 ml fresh peripheral blood. The material sequenced was blood. The receptor comes from a woman aged 55-70 years with Graves' ophthalmopathy.

The chain's CDR3 is CASRGQGFDTEAFF. The CDR3 DNA reads as TGTGCCAGCCGGGGACAGGGTTTTGACACTGAAGCTTTCTTT. The genes are TRBV19 and TRBJ1-1; 9 bases are a match to TRBD1. V dropped 9 bases and J dropped 3; count of bases not matched to a gene: 8. The germline V gene has CDR1 LNHDA and CDR2 SQIVND (reference sequence). The CDR3 has 14 residues.